At least ten counts were recorded for the clone carrying this TCR beta chain. Its target is unknown. TCRdb used MiXCR to reprocess the multiplex PCR reads, holding one entry per CDR3 protein. In the table there are over 250,000 distinct CDR3 sequences, around 30% of which are singletons. This specimen comes from a study of breast tumors, draining lymph nodes, adjacent tissues. Study-level points and caveats: Compared with lymph nodes, tumors were less diverse; compared with nontumor tissue, more.

Samples came from axillary lymph nodes draining the breast cancer. Germline lookup yields CDR1 MNHNS and CDR2 SASEGT. Trimming took 5 bases from V and 5 from J; bases not matched to a gene: 10. This CDR3 contains 16 residues. Sequencing was carried out using axillary lymph node tissue. J is TRBJ2-5 and V is TRBV6-1; TRBD2 aligns across 11 bases. The clonotype was recovered from a female donor with breast cancer. Some clones in this sample may be carry-over from other donors' samples. DNA for the CDR3: TGTGCCAGCAGTAGGACTAGCGGGTTAGGGGGGGAGACCCAGTACTTC. This encodes CASSRTSGLGGETQYF.